Below are 28 T cell receptor beta chains sequenced from a single sample in a study of blood T cell repertoires in COVID-19. Measured with immunoSEQ multiplex PCR; TCRdb has only the in-frame clones, and not every one. The table includes some 120,000 clones, about 83% detected once. Sequenced material: peripheral blood. All receptors derive from a man of 80 years or more with active or convalescent COVID-19.

The chain employs TRBV4-3 and TRBJ1-6; TRBD1 agrees at 8 bases. Germline V gene lookup returns CDR1 LGHNA and CDR2 YSLEER. CDR3 size: 15 residues. Unmatched junction bases numbered 3, after V lost 3 bases and J lost 5 bases. The CDR3 region has the DNA TGCGCCAGCAGCCATGAGGACAGGGATAATTCACCCCTCCACTTT. This translates into CASSHEDRDNSPLHF.

The chain joins TRBV3-1 (or the pseudogene TRBV3-2) to TRBJ1-5; 7 bases map to TRBD1. V lost 4 bases and J lost 3; bases outside the gene matches: 3. CDR1 is LGHDT and CDR2 is YNNKEL in the germline V gene (reference sequence). This CDR3 region has 14 residues. CDR3 nucleotide sequence: TGTGCCAGCAGCCCTACAGGGGCCAATCAGCCCCAGCATTTT. As protein: CASSPTGANQPQHF.

J is TRBJ2-5 and V is TRBV12-3 or TRBV12-4, with TRBD2 as a possible D gene (5 bases). Trimming removed 6 bases from V and 5 bases from J, with 10 bases in between. The CDR3 is 12 residues long. The DNA for the CDR3 is TGTGCCAGCAGCCCGGGGTGGGAGACCCAGTACTTC. Protein: CASSPGWETQYF.

This chain links TRBV7-3 with TRBJ2-1; D unclear. Between the trimmed V and J ends, which lost 0 bases and 3 bases, there was a span of 3 bases. Looked up from germline, CDR1 is SGHTA and CDR2 is FQGTGA. The length of the CDR3 is 13 residues. The CDR3 is CASSLTSYNEQFF. The CDR3 DNA reads TGTGCCAGCAGCTTAACCAGCTACAATGAGCAGTTCTTC.

This clone was seen once. The V and J genes are TRBV7-2 and TRBJ1-1; D gene ambiguous. This CDR3 contains 14 residues. V lost 6 bases, J lost 6 bases, and 17 bases lay in between. Per the germline V gene, CDR1 is SGHTA and CDR2 is FQGNSA. The CDR3 nucleotides read TGTGCCAGCAGTCCCGACTATCGTAGTTCTGAAGCTTTCTTT. This encodes CASSPDYRSSEAFF.

A few counts support this clone. V is TRBV5-6 and J is TRBJ2-2, with a weak D call TRBD2 (6 bases). The CDR3 is 14 amino acids. The germline V gene encodes CDR1 SGHDT and CDR2 YYEEEE. The V gene lost 0 bases and the J gene lost 7 bases, with 10 bases spanning the gap. This CDR3 is CASSLAFGGGELFF. In DNA form, the CDR3 reads TGTGCCAGCAGCTTGGCCTTCGGGGGCGGGGAGCTGTTTTTT.

CDR3 protein: CASSQAPRGREPNTQYF. DNA of the CDR3: TGCGCCAGCAGCCAAGCGCCGAGGGGGCGCGAGCCGAATACGCAGTATTTT. This chain uses TRBV4-1 with TRBJ2-3; 7 bases are shared with TRBD1. Germline values: CDR1 MGHRA, CDR2 YSYEKL. J gave up 7 bases and V 1 base, and 14 bases lay outside the gene matches. There are 17 residues in the CDR3.

The chain joins TRBV28 to TRBJ1-1, with 8 bases identical to TRBD1. The CDR3 runs 13 residues. In germline, CDR1 is MDHEN, CDR2 SYDVKM. V was pared by 6 bases and J by 1 base, with 1 base of the junction left unmatched. The CDR3 region is CASRGTGNTEAFF. CDR3 sequence (DNA): TGTGCCAGCAGAGGGACAGGGAACACTGAAGCTTTCTTT.

The CDR3 DNA reads as TGTGCCAGCAGCAGCTCGGGACAGGTGTACGAGCAGTACTTC. It encodes CASSSSGQVYEQYF. The chain combines TRBV9 with TRBJ2-7, with 8 positions matching TRBD1. The V gene's germline CDR1 is SGDLS and CDR2 YYNGEE. Trimming removed 4 bases from V and 4 bases from J; junction bases left unmatched: 7. There are 14 residues in the CDR3.

The chain combines TRBV19 with TRBJ2-7; 10 bases are shared with TRBD2. J lost 4 bases, V lost 1 base, and 4 bases had no gene match. This CDR3 spans 15 amino acids. Germline-derived CDR1 and CDR2 are LNHDA and SQIVND (reference sequence). The CDR3: CASSIASGGPYEQYF. CDR3 bases: TGTGCCAGTAGTATAGCTAGCGGGGGACCTTACGAGCAGTACTTC.

CDR3 region: CASSMPGGNYGYTF. In nucleotides, the CDR3 is TGTGCCAGCAGCATGCCAGGGGGGAACTATGGCTACACCTTC. This chain joins TRBV5-4 and TRBJ1-2; 7 bases fit TRBD1. Losses at the gene ends were 4 bases for V and 2 bases for J; bases not matched to a gene: 5. This CDR3 has 14 residues. Germline V lookup: CDR1 SGHNT, CDR2 YYREEE (reference sequence). Filled out from reference TRBV5-4 and TRBJ1-2, the complete variable domain reads ETGVTQSPTHLIKTRGQQVTLRCSSQSGHNTVSWYQQALGQGPQFIFQYYREEENGRGNFPPRFSGLQFPNYSSELNVNALELDDSALYLCASSMPGGNYGYTFGSGTRLTVV.

The rearrangement uses TRBV7-9 and TRBJ2-5; D uncertain. CDR1 is SEHNR, CDR2 FQNEAQ, per germline (reference sequence). The CDR3 length is 13 residues. Between the trimmed V and J ends, which lost 1 base and 5 bases, there was a span of 8 bases. This chain's CDR3 is CASSLVAYETQYF. The CDR3 nucleotides are TGTGCCAGCAGCTTAGTAGCTTACGAGACCCAGTACTTC.

This clone was seen a few times. This chain connects TRBV7-9 to TRBJ2-7; the D gene is possibly TRBD1 (5 bases). Germline lookup yields CDR1 SEHNR and CDR2 FQNEAQ (reference sequence). V shed 3 bases and J shed 3 bases, with 12 bases lying between them. The CDR3 is 14 amino acids. The CDR3 region is CASSFRDRDYEQYF. In DNA form, the CDR3 reads TGTGCCAGCAGCTTCCGAGACAGAGACTACGAGCAGTACTTC.

This CDR3 reads CASSKDSWQETQYF. CDR3 coding DNA: TGTGCCAGTAGTAAGGACAGTTGGCAAGAGACCCAGTACTTC. The J gene is TRBJ2-5, the V gene TRBV19; possibly TRBD1 for D (6 bases). This CDR3 spans 14 amino acids. Per germline, CDR1 LNHDA and CDR2 SQIVND (reference sequence). The V end lost 4 bases, the J end lost 2 bases, and 11 bases lay between the germline ends. Looking up the rest from reference TRBV19 and TRBJ2-5 gives the full variable domain: DGGITQSPKYLFRKEGQNVTLSCEQNLNHDAMYWYRQDPGQGLRLIYYSQIVNDFQKGDIAEGYSVSREKKESFPLTVTSAQKNPTAFYLCASSKDSWQETQYFGPGTRLLVL.

This chain connects TRBV7-2 to TRBJ1-6; TRBD1 agrees at 7 bases. This CDR3 contains 16 residues. CDR1 is SGHTA and CDR2 is FQGNSA in the germline V gene. Trimming took 3 bases from V and 10 from J; bases not matched to a gene: 12. In nucleotides, the CDR3 is TGTGCCAGCAGCTTTACAACCGGGACAGTTAGGTCACCCCTCCACTTT. It codes for CASSFTTGTVRSPLHF.

V and J are TRBV10-3 and TRBJ2-2, with a weak D call TRBD2 (6 bases). Germline loops: CDR1 ENHRY, CDR2 SYGVKD. Trimming pared 1 base from V and 0 bases from J, leaving 6 bases between. The CDR3 covers 15 residues. In DNA form, the CDR3 reads TGTGCCATCAGTGAGTGGACTACGAACACCGGGGAGCTGTTTTTT. As protein: CAISEWTTNTGELFF.

V usage is TRBV7-2 and J usage is TRBJ1-4, with D perhaps TRBD1 (6 bases). The CDR3 has 17 amino acids. CDR1 SGHTA and CDR2 FQGNSA come from the germline V gene. V was cut by 1 base and J by 8 bases, with 20 bases left in between. The CDR3 DNA sequence: TGTGCCAGCAGCTTAGGGTTCGCGGCAGGGGTAGCGGAAAAACTGTTTTTT. It is translated as CASSLGFAAGVAEKLFF.

This clone was counted at least ten times. The rearrangement links TRBV7-9 to TRBJ2-7; D may be TRBD1 (5 bases). The V end was cut by 1 base, the J end by 12 bases, with 10 bases between. From germline, CDR1 is SEHNR and CDR2 FQNEAQ (reference sequence). The CDR3 totals 11 residues. DNA of the CDR3: TGTGCCAGCAGCTTAGGACAGCTGTGGTACTTC. This translates into CASSLGQLWYF.

This clone has just one count. This chain joins TRBV5-6 and TRBJ2-7, with TRBD1 as a possible D gene (6 bases). The CDR3 covers 16 residues. Trimming shortened V by 1 base and J by 3 bases, and 17 bases separated the two germline ends. Germline loops: CDR1 SGHDT, CDR2 YYEEEE. The CDR3 is CASSLLGALKGYEQYF. CDR3 DNA: TGTGCCAGCAGCTTGCTGGGGGCTCTCAAGGGCTACGAGCAGTACTTC.

This chain joins TRBV19 and TRBJ1-4; tentative D call: TRBD1 (5 bases). Trimming stripped 9 bases from V and 5 bases from J, with 19 bases between. Per germline, CDR1 LNHDA and CDR2 SQIVND (reference sequence). This CDR3 contains 15 residues. The CDR3 nucleotides read TGTGCCAGCCGGGACTCTGACACCCCAAATGAAAAACTGTTTTTT. Translated: CASRDSDTPNEKLFF.

V usage is TRBV16 and J usage is TRBJ1-2; the match to TRBD1 covers 11 bases. From germline, CDR1 is KGHSY and CDR2 FQNENV. The CDR3 is made up of 16 amino acids. The J segment lost 8 bases and the V segment lost 1 base, leaving 9 bases of the junction unmatched. CDR3 sequence (DNA): TGTGCCAGCAGCCAATTCTGGGGACAGGGGGAGTACGGCTACACCTTC. It yields the protein CASSQFWGQGEYGYTF. Looking up the rest from reference TRBV16 and TRBJ1-2 gives the full variable domain: GEEVAQTPKHLVRGEGQKAKLYCAPIKGHSYVFWYQQVLKNEFKFLISFQNENVFDETGMPKERFSAKCLPNSPCSLEIQATKLEDSAVYFCASSQFWGQGEYGYTFGSGTRLTVV.

In DNA, the CDR3 is TGTGCCAGCAGCCGACCCGGGACACTTTACAATGAGCAGTTCTTC. Its protein product is CASSRPGTLYNEQFF. The chain has TRBV7-9 and TRBJ2-1; tentative D call: TRBD1 (6 bases). V lost 5 bases and J 4 bases, leaving 15 bases between the germline ends. Germline V lookup: CDR1 SEHNR, CDR2 FQNEAQ (reference sequence). CDR3 length: 15 amino acids.

This sequence joins TRBV28 and TRBJ2-7; 14 positions agree with TRBD2. The V gene's germline CDR1 is MDHEN and CDR2 SYDVKM. CDR3 length: 16 amino acids. V lost 5 bases and J lost 2; bases outside the gene matches: 5. CDR3 region: CASSGQTSGGAYEQYF. CDR3 DNA sequence: TGTGCCAGCAGTGGTCAGACTAGCGGGGGGGCCTACGAGCAGTACTTC.

The gene calls are TRBV2 and TRBJ1-4; maybe TRBD1 (5 bases). The germline gives CDR1 SNHLY, CDR2 FYNNEI. The CDR3 has 12 amino acids. The V end lost 8 bases, the J end lost 7 bases, and 11 bases lay between the germline ends. The DNA of the CDR3 is TGTGCCAGCTCAAGGGGATCTGAAAAACTGTTTTTT. Its protein product is CASSRGSEKLFF.

The V and J genes are TRBV4-3 and TRBJ2-5, with D possibly TRBD1 on 6 matching bases. Germline values: CDR1 LGHNA, CDR2 YSLEER. The CDR3 spans 15 residues. The germline V and J ends were trimmed by 3 bases and 2 bases, with 13 bases remaining between them. The CDR3 DNA is TGCGCCAGCAGCCAGTCCCTCGGGACACAAGAGACCCAGTACTTC. Amino acids: CASSQSLGTQETQYF.

The CDR3 spells CASSQADRTQYF. CDR3 sequence (DNA): TGCGCCAGCAGCCAAGCGGACAGGACGCAGTATTTT. The rearrangement joins TRBV4-3 to TRBJ2-3; 7 bases fit TRBD1. CDR1 LGHNA and CDR2 YSLEER come from the germline V gene. The CDR3 has 12 residues. V shed 1 base, J shed 9 bases, and the junction held 1 base outside the gene matches.

The chain has TRBV7-2 and TRBJ1-4; the D is unclear. The CDR3 loop spans 15 amino acids. Germline CDR1 is SGHTA and CDR2 is FQGNSA. Trimming removed 5 bases at V and 7 bases at J, with 17 bases between. This CDR3 is CASSPPSKVAEKLFF. The DNA for the CDR3 is TGTGCCAGCAGCCCTCCTAGTAAGGTCGCTGAAAAACTGTTTTTT.

The chain carries TRBV6-5 and TRBJ2-5, with 8 bases fitting TRBD2. Germline V gene lookup returns CDR1 MNHEY and CDR2 SVGAGI. The CDR3 has 16 amino acids. Trimming cost V 4 bases and J 4 bases; bases outside gene matches: 11. CDR3 loop: CASSSLGGGIGETQYF. The CDR3 nucleotides are TGTGCCAGCAGTTCCCTGGGCGGGGGGATTGGAGAGACCCAGTACTTC.